This TCR beta chain was obtained from a study of blood T cell repertoires in COVID-19 (dated by TCRdb to about 2020). Notes on the research overall: Collaborator samples came from the United States, Italy and Spain and covered acute and convalescent phases of COVID-19. The material from the prospective study consisted of cDNA or gDNA derived from T cells, B-cell-depleted T cells, or PBMCs. Subjects who had been exposed to COVID-19, were actively infected with it, or had recovered from it provided the deeply sampled blood TCRbeta repertoires that made up the dataset. A freely available public database, intended as a resource for researchers studying the immune response to SARS-CoV-2, is where the repertoires were released. Samples came from the ongoing ImmuneRACE study (first 160 participants) plus 1,254 subjects from 6 global collaborators. Nearly every sample came with metadata listing a de-identified subject ID, COVID-19 status, age in years and sex. Where available, HLA class I and class II types were obtained from metadata supplied by the sample provider rather than from assay-based typing. Paper-wide results and their limitations: Clinical and demographic metadata were provided uncurated, with the amount varying by source and participant.

The immunoSEQ Assay, a bias-controlled multiplex PCR, was used to amplify TCRbeta CDR3 regions from genomic DNA. As for how the authors treated the data: Nucleated cell counts per sample were estimated from amplification of reference gene primers within the assay. To quantify the absolute abundance of each unique TCRbeta CDR3 rearrangement, sequence reads were collapsed and filtered. Productive Simpson clonality was computed per sample as the square root of Simpson's diversity index over productive rearrangements. Not all clones reach the TCRdb copy of this immuneACCESS table, which keeps in-frame sequences only. Checked studies attribute under half of the gap to unresolved V genes and leave the rest unexplained. Clonal size and the V and J genes are those of that table, whereas D and trimming came from the DNA. The sample records 250,000 to 300,000 clones, around 83% of which are singletons. The ten biggest clones cover 3.6% of the sample.

As to this clone: Its antigen remains undetermined. Qualities for individual bases were not recorded, and no much larger clone is one base off.

Each collaborating institution followed its own protocols to collect whole blood in K2EDTA tubes. For TCRbeta analysis, collaborators shipped samples as frozen whole blood, isolated PBMCs, or DNA extracted from either of those sample types. Including the terminal cysteine and phenylalanine, the CDR3 comprises 15 residues. Solely the CDR3 DNA is kept, with 45 bases framed from the first base. V was cut back by 7 bases and J by 6 bases, leaving a gap of 25 bases between them. The germline V gene provides CDR1 SQVTM and CDR2 ANQGSEA. The sample consisted of peripheral blood. The TCR sequence derives from a young man with active or convalescent COVID-19. This sequence uses TRBV29-1 and TRBJ2-7, with TRBD1 perhaps the D gene, on 6 matching bases. The CDR3 in this case is CSAGGSGTILFEQYF. The DNA sequence is given as TGCAGCGCTGGTGGTTCCGGGACAATCCTATTCGAGCAGTACTTC.